Below, 17 T cell receptor beta chains from the same sample are listed, as sequenced in a study of early T cells in non-severe SARS-CoV-2 infection. One entry per CDR3 protein, called by TCRdb with MiXCR from the 5' RACE reads. The repertoire has roughly 46,000 distinct CDR3 sequences, approximately 6.9% of them found once; the top ten carry roughly 4.7%. The sample consisted of whole blood. The source is an adult who was a healthcare worker with PCR-confirmed SARS-CoV-2 infection or an uninfected control (not recorded which).

The genes are TRBV5-6 and TRBJ2-3; tentatively, D is TRBD1 or TRBD2 (5 bases each). The V end lost 4 bases, the J end lost 1 base, and 16 bases lay between the germline ends. From germline, CDR1 is SGHDT and CDR2 YYEEEE. This CDR3 has 16 residues. CDR3 nucleotides: TGTGCCAGCAGCCGAGCGCTGGGACGAGGCACAGATACGCAGTATTTT. It is translated as CASSRALGRGTDTQYF.

The sample holds many counts of this clonotype. The rearrangement links TRBV12-3 or TRBV12-4 to TRBJ2-3; D may correspond to TRBD1 or TRBD2 (5 bases each). The V end was cut by 2 bases, the J end by 4 bases, with 13 bases between. The CDR3 sequence is 15 residues long. The CDR3 sequence: CASSLWSGASDTQYF. Here the CDR3 DNA reads TGTGCCAGCAGTTTATGGTCCGGGGCCTCAGATACGCAGTATTTT.

This rearrangement joins TRBV10-3 to TRBJ2-3; 10 bases match TRBD2. V was clipped by 4 bases and J by 0 bases; unmatched bases: 4. This CDR3 contains 16 residues. Germline CDR1 and CDR2: ENHRY and SYGVKD. This CDR3 is CAISVGSGGSTDTQYF. DNA for the CDR3: TGTGCCATCAGTGTAGGTAGCGGGGGGAGCACAGATACGCAGTATTTT.

The chain combines TRBV28 with TRBJ2-1; 9 bases agree with TRBD1. In germline, CDR1 is MDHEN, CDR2 SYDVKM. The CDR3 is made up of 20 amino acids. V shed 2 bases, J shed 0 bases, and the junction held 14 bases outside the gene matches. CDR3 nucleotide sequence: TGTGCCAGCAGTTTACCGCAGGAACAGGGGGCGCTTAGCTCCTACAATGAGCAGTTCTTC. Translating it yields CASSLPQEQGALSSYNEQFF.

V is TRBV12-3 or TRBV12-4 and J is TRBJ2-5; no definite D call. Trimming took off 6 bases at V and 1 base at J, with 9 bases between the two ends. This CDR3 comprises 13 residues. CDR3 DNA: TGTGCCAGCAGCCCCAGGTTCCAAGAGACCCAGTACTTC. It encodes CASSPRFQETQYF.

This clonotype has only a few counts. This rearrangement joins TRBV12-3 or TRBV12-4 to TRBJ1-2; D is perhaps TRBD1 (6 bases). The CDR3 totals 12 residues. Deletions cut 6 bases from V and 6 bases from J, with 11 bases between. The CDR3 here is CASSTTGNGYTF. CDR3 DNA: TGTGCCAGCAGCACTACAGGGAATGGCTACACCTTC.

This clonotype has just a few counts. The gene calls are TRBV3-1 and TRBJ1-1; no reliable D call. The germline gives CDR1 LGHDT, CDR2 YNNKEL (reference sequence). The CDR3 extends over 13 amino acids. Trimming stripped 6 bases from V and 4 bases from J, with 12 bases between. CDR3 region: CASSTQRGTEAFF. In nucleotides, the CDR3 is TGTGCCAGCAGTACCCAGCGGGGCACTGAAGCTTTCTTT.

The chain carries TRBV21-1 and TRBJ1-1. TRBV21-1 is described as a pseudogene. This CDR3 has 8 amino acids. The CDR3: CASRWAFF. DNA of the CDR3: TGTGCCAGCCGGTGGGCTTTCTTT.

This clonotype was picked up many times. The chain employs TRBV12-3 or TRBV12-4 and TRBJ2-5, with TRBD1 identical over 9 bases. J gave up 3 bases and V 1 base, and 3 bases lay outside the gene matches. The CDR3 consists of 15 residues. Here the CDR3 reads CASSLDRGREETQYF. CDR3 coding DNA: TGTGCCAGCAGTTTAGACAGGGGGCGCGAAGAGACCCAGTACTTC.

Only a few counts were recorded for this clonotype. The V call is TRBV18, the J call TRBJ1-3; TRBD1 might be the D (5 bases). V lost 3 bases to trimming and J lost 1 base, with 16 bases between them. The CDR3 totals 17 residues. Germline V gives CDR1 KGHSH, CDR2 LQKENI. As DNA, the CDR3 is TGTGCCAGCTCACCGCTGGGTGCCCAGGGATCTGGAAACACCATATATTTT. Protein product: CASSPLGAQGSGNTIYF.

This clonotype came up a few times. As DNA, the CDR3 is TGCAGCGTTGAAGTCCAGGGGGAACGGTATGGCTACACCTTC. This translates into CSVEVQGERYGYTF. The V gene is TRBV29-1, the J gene TRBJ1-2; the match to TRBD1 covers 7 bases. The CDR3 is made up of 14 amino acids. The germline gives CDR1 SQVTM, CDR2 ANQGSEA. The ends lost 1 base at V and 5 bases at J; junction bases unmatched: 7.

This clonotype was observed at least ten times. In DNA, the CDR3 is TGCGCCAGCAGCGCGGGCGGGAATCTCGAGCAGTACTTC. Encoded protein: CASSAGGNLEQYF. The genes are TRBV5-1 and TRBJ2-7; D perhaps matches TRBD2 (6 bases). Germline V gene data show CDR1 as SGHRS and CDR2 as YFSETQ. CDR3 length equals 13 residues. V dropped 4 bases and J dropped 6 bases, with 14 bases sitting between them.

Many counts were recorded for this clonotype. This chain joins TRBV6-5 and TRBJ1-5; 10 bases line up with TRBD1. Germline CDR1 MNHEY, CDR2 SVGAGI. The J segment lost 5 bases and the V segment lost 7 bases, leaving 8 bases of the junction unmatched. The CDR3 totals 15 residues. CDR3 amino acids: CASKPGQGNYQPQHF. CDR3 DNA: TGTGCCAGCAAACCGGGACAGGGGAACTATCAGCCCCAGCATTTT.

DNA of the CDR3: TGTGCCATCAGACAGGGAAATTCACCCCTCCACTTT. Translated, it gives CAIRQGNSPLHF. The chain uses TRBV10-3 and TRBJ1-6; possibly TRBD1 for D (6 bases). The germline V gene has CDR1 ENHRY and CDR2 SYGVKD. V shed 6 bases and J shed 7 bases, with 7 bases lying between them. This CDR3 is 12 amino acids long.

This chain joins TRBV20-1 and TRBJ2-7; D unresolved. V was trimmed by 0 bases and J by 3 bases, leaving 15 bases between them. CDR1 is DFQATT and CDR2 is SNEGSKA in the germline V gene (reference sequence). The CDR3 covers 15 residues. CDR3 DNA sequence: TGCAGTGCTAGAGATCCCCGGTTGCACTTCTACGAGCAGTACTTC. Translated, it gives CSARDPRLHFYEQYF.

The V and J genes are TRBV2 and TRBJ1-1; TRBD1 agrees at 7 bases. Germline CDR1 and CDR2: SNHLY and FYNNEI. With 1 base clipped from V and 11 bases from J, the junction kept 7 bases outside the gene matches. This CDR3 has 13 residues. The CDR3 is CASSEGDSQRAFF. The DNA of the CDR3 is TGTGCCAGCAGTGAAGGGGACAGTCAGCGGGCTTTCTTT.

This clonotype occurred a few times. The genes are TRBV7-6 and TRBJ2-2; the D gene could be TRBD1 or TRBD2 (5 bases each). Germline CDR1 and CDR2: SGHVS and FNYEAQ. This CDR3 spans 13 amino acids. V shed 4 bases and J shed 5 bases, with 8 bases lying between them. The CDR3 DNA is TGTGCCAGCAGCTCCAGGGAGACCGGGGAGCTGTTTTTT. The encoded protein is CASSSRETGELFF.